The 12 T cell receptor beta chains in this list originate from one sample, sequenced in a study of T-cell memory formation after mild COVID-19 (TCRdb year 2021). Library preparation used 5' RACE. The sequencing machine was an Illumina NovaSeq 6000. In TCRdb, the public reads were trimmed at Q25 with fastp and aligned with MiXCR, with productive beta chains retained. Rows matching on CDR3 protein sequence are summarized as one entry with the most common DNA and genes. In all, the sample holds around 250,000 distinct CDR3 sequences, and over 8.5% of those were seen once. In total, the top ten clones hold roughly 21% of the sample. The specimen was PBMCs or a T cell subset sorted from them (not recorded which). Receptors were obtained from a young man who had mild COVID-19 (a few samples of this study predate the infection). The sample titles of this study are shuffled in the database, so cell type and time point are left out; the donor was told from shared clones.

This clonotype was observed a handful of times. The chain links TRBV5-6 to TRBJ2-3; 8 nucleotides match TRBD1. Germline V CDR1 and CDR2: SGHDT, YYEEEE. V shed 4 bases and J 6 bases; nucleotides not matched to a gene: 10. CDR3 length equals 15 residues. The CDR3 DNA reads as TGTGCCAGCAGCCCAAAGGACAGGGTGCAGGATACGCAGTATTTT. This sequence encodes CASSPKDRVQDTQYF.

The chain recombines TRBV5-1 with TRBJ1-1, with D possibly being TRBD1 (6 bases). The V end was cut by 0 bases, the J end by 7 bases, with 10 bases between. The CDR3 has 13 residues. The germline V gene encodes CDR1 SGHRS and CDR2 YFSETQ. CDR3 loop: CASSLGDRFEAFF. DNA for the CDR3: TGCGCCAGCAGCTTGGGAGACAGGTTTGAAGCTTTCTTT.

This clonotype has only a few counts. The chain uses TRBV7-2 and TRBJ1-2; 9 bases map to TRBD1. This CDR3 is 15 amino acids long. Trimming removed 5 bases from V and 3 bases from J; junction bases left unmatched: 7. The germline gives CDR1 SGHTA, CDR2 FQGNSA. For the CDR3, the DNA is TGTGCCAGCAGCAAGTTCGGGACAGGGTACTATGGCTACACCTTC. Protein: CASSKFGTGYYGYTF.

The rearrangement uses TRBV7-9 and TRBJ1-1, with D perhaps TRBD1 (5 bases). The V end lost 8 bases, the J end lost 1 base, and 11 bases lay between the germline ends. The CDR3 totals 13 residues. Germline V gene lookup returns CDR1 SEHNR and CDR2 FQNEAQ (reference sequence). The CDR3 protein is CASSRVANTEAFF. The CDR3 DNA reads TGTGCCAGCTCCAGGGTGGCGAACACTGAAGCTTTCTTT.

This clonotype has a handful of counts. DNA for the CDR3: TGTGCCAGCAGTTTAAAACAGGGGCCCTACGAGCAGTACTTC. Its translation: CASSLKQGPYEQYF. V and J are TRBV27 and TRBJ2-7; 7 bases match TRBD1. J gave up 2 bases and V 2 bases, and 3 bases lay outside the gene matches. This CDR3 has 14 residues. CDR1 and CDR2 from the germline V gene are MNHEY and SMNVEV (reference sequence).

This clonotype was detected only a few times. The chain has TRBV6-5 and TRBJ2-3; 10 bases match TRBD2. V was clipped by 1 base and J by 4 bases; unmatched bases: 5. The CDR3 sequence is 16 residues long. The germline gives CDR1 MNHEY, CDR2 SVGAGI. DNA of the CDR3: TGTGCCAGCAGTTACTTTCCTAGCGGGGGTCCAGATACGCAGTATTTT. It translates to CASSYFPSGGPDTQYF.

The genes are TRBV7-3 and TRBJ2-1; no clear D gene. This CDR3 region has 16 residues. Germline-derived CDR1 and CDR2 are SGHTA and FQGTGA. V was pared by 2 bases and J by 0 bases, with 11 bases between. The CDR3 loop reads CASSLGRKSSYNEQFF. CDR3 in DNA: TGTGCCAGCAGCTTAGGACGGAAAAGCTCCTACAATGAGCAGTTCTTC.

V usage is TRBV12-3 or TRBV12-4 and J usage is TRBJ2-4; TRBD1 aligns across 7 bases. The CDR3 extends over 15 amino acids. With V trimmed by 3 bases and J by 1 base, 3 bases remained unmatched. The CDR3 DNA reads as TGTGCCAGCAGTTTTCCACAGGGGGCCAAAAACATTCAGTACTTC. This translates into CASSFPQGAKNIQYF.

This clonotype was counted between two and nine times. The chain is built from TRBV7-9 and TRBJ2-1; maybe TRBD1 (5 bases). CDR1 is SEHNR, CDR2 FQNEAQ, per germline (reference sequence). The CDR3 runs to 14 residues. The V and J ends lost 6 bases and 4 bases respectively, with 13 bases between them. CDR3 protein: CASSWVTVYNEQFF. The CDR3, as DNA: TGTGCCAGCAGTTGGGTGACAGTGTACAATGAGCAGTTCTTC.

This clonotype showed up many times. The V gene is TRBV7-2, the J gene TRBJ2-3, with 11 bases lining up with TRBD2. CDR1 is SGHTA and CDR2 is FQGNSA in the germline V gene. With V trimmed by 3 bases and J by 0 bases, 5 bases remained unmatched. The CDR3 extends over 17 amino acids. The CDR3, as DNA: TGTGCCAGCAGCTTTCCCCCTAGCGGGGGGAGCACAGATACGCAGTATTTT. Residues: CASSFPPSGGSTDTQYF.

The chain carries TRBV12-3 or TRBV12-4 and TRBJ2-1; 8 positions agree with TRBD2. CDR3 length: 17 amino acids. V was clipped by 6 bases and J by 7 bases; unmatched bases: 17. The CDR3 DNA reads as TGTGCCAGCAGCCGTTTCCCGGGGGGGCTTATTAAAAATGAGCAGTTCTTC. Residues: CASSRFPGGLIKNEQFF.

This chain connects TRBV7-8 to TRBJ2-1; D uncertain. CDR1 is SGHVS and CDR2 is FQNEAQ in the germline V gene. V was shortened by 5 bases and J by 3 bases, with 11 bases between the two germline ends. CDR3 length: 14 amino acids. The CDR3 DNA is TGTGCCAGCAGCGGAGAGCTGCACTACAATGAGCAGTTCTTC. Translation: CASSGELHYNEQFF.